Presented here are 4 T cell receptor beta chains from one specimen sequenced in a study of shared T cell receptors in the human thymus. Produced via immunoSEQ multiplex PCR; TCRdb's table is partial and in-frame only. The data contain approximately 660,000 clones, approximately 90% of them singletons. These data are also associated with another study on human thymus T cells.

The source material was thymocytes. All receptors derive from a boy under three years old with a congenital heart defect.

The rearrangement links TRBV27 to TRBJ2-2; a possible D gene is TRBD1 (6 bases). The CDR3 sequence is 16 residues long. CDR1 is MNHEY, CDR2 SMNVEV, per germline (reference sequence). V was shortened by 3 bases and J by 4 bases, with 15 bases between the two germline ends. CDR3 protein: CASSFRGRGRTGELFF. The CDR3 region has the DNA TGTGCCAGCAGTTTCAGGGGCCGGGGTCGCACCGGGGAGCTGTTTTTT.

The chain joins TRBV14 to TRBJ2-3; no reliable D call. CDR3 length: 16 residues. Per the germline V gene, CDR1 is SGHDN and CDR2 is FVKESK. Trimming shortened V by 2 bases and J by 5 bases, and 17 bases separated the two germline ends. CDR3 in amino acids: CASSQRGGCVGDTQYF. In nucleotides, the CDR3 is TGTGCCAGCAGCCAAAGAGGTGGCTGCGTGGGAGATACGCAGTATTTT.

V usage is TRBV30 and J usage is TRBJ1-1; no clear D. The CDR3 extends over 16 amino acids. Deletions cut 4 bases from V and 4 bases from J, with 22 bases between. CDR1 is GTSNPN, CDR2 SVGIG, per germline (reference sequence). CDR3 residues: CAWKVLPLGQSTEAFF. DNA for the CDR3: TGTGCCTGGAAGGTTCTCCCCTTGGGCCAAAGCACTGAAGCTTTCTTT.

The J gene is TRBJ2-7, the V gene TRBV28; D is uncertain. Trimming stripped 4 bases from V and 1 base from J, with 8 bases between. The CDR3 loop spans 13 amino acids. The V gene's germline CDR1 is MDHEN and CDR2 SYDVKM. The CDR3 region has the DNA TGTGCCAGCAGTTGGCGCGGTTCCTACGAGCAGTACTTC. Protein product: CASSWRGSYEQYF.